Following are 30 T cell receptor beta chains from one sample sequenced in a study of OX40 agonist ivuxolimab in advanced cancers. Profiling relied on immunoSEQ multiplex PCR, and the TCRdb table lists in-frame clones only, not all of them. The data show some 95,000 clones, with around 85% seen just once and 0.45% to 0.55% held by the top ten. This specimen was CD4+ or CD8+ T cells sorted from blood, taken in a trial of the OX40 agonist ivuxolimab. All receptors derive from an adult with an advanced solid tumor such as melanoma, head and neck, liver or kidney cancer.

The chain uses TRBV10-3 and TRBJ1-4; D is uncertain. The CDR3 has 14 residues. Trimming took 6 bases from V and 0 from J, leaving 8 bases between them. From germline, CDR1 is ENHRY and CDR2 SYGVKD. The CDR3 sequence is CAIRAAATNEKLFF. DNA for the CDR3: TGTGCCATCAGGGCGGCCGCAACTAATGAAAAACTGTTTTTT.

The rearrangement links TRBV5-1 to TRBJ2-5; D is ambiguous. With the DNA end fitting TRBJ2-7 better, the J assignment may be wrong. Germline-derived CDR1 and CDR2 are SGHRS and YFSETQ. The CDR3 has 14 amino acids. The chain's CDR3 is CASSLGHLTYEQYF. CDR3 DNA sequence: TGCGCCAGCAGCTTGGGCCACTTAACCTACGAGCAGTACTTC.

In its sample, this clone was seen a few times. V usage is TRBV29-1 and J usage is TRBJ1-4; D uncertain. Per the germline V gene, CDR1 is SQVTM and CDR2 is ANQGSEA. Trimming cost V 3 bases and J 4 bases, with 12 bases left between them. This CDR3 comprises 14 residues. The CDR3 sequence is CSVESGDGNEKLFF. The CDR3, as DNA: TGCAGCGTTGAGTCGGGAGACGGTAATGAAAAACTGTTTTTT.

The chain employs TRBV7-8 and TRBJ2-2; D is ambiguous. The CDR3 runs to 16 residues. Germline CDR1 and CDR2: SGHVS and FQNEAQ. V was shortened by 7 bases and J by 6 bases, with 21 bases between the two germline ends. The CDR3 nucleotides are TGTGCCAGCACTAAATCGAACGCCGGATATCCCGGGGAGCTGTTTTTT. Protein sequence: CASTKSNAGYPGELFF.

The DNA for the CDR3 is TGTGCCAGCAGCTTACCGGTAGCGGGGGGGTCCACAGATACGCAGTATTTT. It specifies CASSLPVAGGSTDTQYF. V gene TRBV7-2 combines with J gene TRBJ2-3, with 11 bases that match TRBD2. V trimming: 2 bases; J trimming: 2 bases; junction bases outside the gene matches: 6. Germline V gene lookup returns CDR1 SGHTA and CDR2 FQGNSA. The CDR3 contains 17 residues.

This rearrangement joins TRBV6-5 to TRBJ1-1; no reliable D call. The CDR3 consists of 11 residues. V shed 10 bases and J shed 11 bases, with 17 bases lying between them. Germline lookup yields CDR1 MNHEY and CDR2 SVGAGI. CDR3 DNA: TGTGCCACACTTCAGAAGGGTGTCGCTTTCTTT. Protein sequence: CATLQKGVAFF.

The gene calls are TRBV29-1 and TRBJ1-2, with TRBD1 matching 7 bases. The CDR3 covers 13 residues. Germline trimming cut 4 bases from V and 6 bases from J; bases unmatched to any gene: 8. Germline V gene lookup returns CDR1 SQVTM and CDR2 ANQGSEA. The CDR3 loop is CSVVEGALDGYTF. Written as DNA, the CDR3 is TGCAGCGTTGTTGAGGGGGCGCTCGATGGCTACACCTTC.

This chain links TRBV5-4 with TRBJ1-2; 7 positions match TRBD1. The CDR3 length is 14 residues. Germline V gene sequence: CDR1 SGHNT, CDR2 YYREEE (reference sequence). Trimming took 3 bases from V and 8 from J; bases not matched to a gene: 10. CDR3 nucleotide sequence: TGTGCCAGCAGCTCGCAGGGGGAAGGATGGGGCTACACCTTC. The encoded protein is CASSSQGEGWGYTF.

The rearrangement joins TRBV7-8 to TRBJ1-1; a possible D gene is TRBD1 (5 bases). Trimming removed 5 bases at V and 0 bases at J, with 13 bases between. The germline CDR1 and CDR2 sequences are SGHVS and FQNEAQ. This CDR3 contains 15 residues. Written as DNA, the CDR3 is TGTGCCAGCAGCGTCCAAGAGGGACTGAACACTGAAGCTTTCTTT. Protein product: CASSVQEGLNTEAFF. Based on the CDR3 plus reference TRBV7-8 and TRBJ1-1, the full variable domain is GAGVSQSPRYKVAKRGQDVALRCDPISGHVSLFWYQQALGQGPEFLTYFQNEAQLDKSGLPSDRFFAERPEGSVSTLKIQRTQQEDSAVYLCASSVQEGLNTEAFFGQGTRLTVV.

This clone was seen a few times. The V and J genes are TRBV2 and TRBJ2-6; D is ambiguous. This CDR3 region has 15 residues. Germline CDR1 reads SNHLY; CDR2 reads FYNNEI. Trimming stripped 5 bases from V and 4 bases from J, with 12 bases between. Here the CDR3 reads CASSFDRAGANVLTF. CDR3 in DNA: TGTGCCAGCAGTTTTGATCGGGCCGGGGCCAACGTCCTGACTTTC.

This chain links TRBV6-5 with TRBJ1-3; D gene uncertain. CDR3 length equals 13 residues. The germline CDR1 and CDR2 sequences are MNHEY and SVGAGI. Trimming removed 6 bases at V and 9 bases at J, with 15 bases between. In DNA, the CDR3 is TGTGCCAGCAGCCCGGGCCGCCAGCGCACCATATATTTT. Protein: CASSPGRQRTIYF.

This chain joins TRBV11-1 and TRBJ1-2; the D is unclear. This CDR3 contains 12 residues. Germline V gene lookup returns CDR1 SGHAT and CDR2 FQDESV (reference sequence). The V end was cut by 1 base, the J end by 7 bases, with 7 bases between. The CDR3 DNA reads as TGTGCCAGCAGCTTAGACGGCATTGGCTACACCTTC. It specifies CASSLDGIGYTF.

This clone was counted a few times. The chain has TRBV19 and TRBJ1-2; 10 nucleotides match TRBD1. The germline CDR1 and CDR2 sequences are LNHDA and SQIVND (reference sequence). The CDR3 sequence is 14 residues long. CDR3 in amino acids: CATGGTGEPYGYTF. The CDR3 region has the DNA TGTGCGACTGGCGGGACAGGGGAACCCTATGGCTACACCTTC.

In its sample, this clone was seen a few times. The rearrangement joins TRBV10-3 to TRBJ2-7; no definite D call. The V gene lost 6 bases and the J gene lost 1 base, with 10 bases spanning the gap. This CDR3 has 13 amino acids. Germline V gene sequence: CDR1 ENHRY, CDR2 SYGVKD. CDR3 region: CAIRGSESYEQYF. For the CDR3, the DNA is TGTGCCATCAGAGGCTCAGAATCCTACGAGCAGTACTTC.

The gene calls are TRBV7-9 and TRBJ1-5; TRBD1 might be the D (5 bases). Per the germline V gene, CDR1 is SEHNR and CDR2 is FQNEAQ (reference sequence). Trimming shortened V by 5 bases and J by 6 bases, and 14 bases separated the two germline ends. There are 14 residues in the CDR3. The CDR3 nucleotides read TGTGCCAGCAGCCAAGGGACGGGCGGTCAGCCCCAGCATTTT. Its translation is CASSQGTGGQPQHF.

This clone was recorded only once. The V call is TRBV10-3, the J call TRBJ1-1; D unresolved. Germline values: CDR1 ENHRY, CDR2 SYGVKD. The ends were cut back, 10 bases at V and 1 base at J, with 22 bases in the middle. This CDR3 region has 16 residues. The CDR3 coding sequence is TGTGCCACTAACACCCCCTCACAGCACCCGAACACTGAAGCTTTCTTT. Protein sequence: CATNTPSQHPNTEAFF.

The rearrangement links TRBV4-1 to TRBJ2-7; 7 bases are a match to TRBD1. CDR1 MGHRA and CDR2 YSYEKL come from the germline V gene. V gave up 6 bases and J gave up 2 bases; unmatched junction bases: 10. The CDR3 contains 15 residues. For the CDR3, the DNA is TGCGCCAGCAGTCTAGGGGCCGGGACAGCCTACGAGCAGTACTTC. As protein: CASSLGAGTAYEQYF.

This clone was detected once. The rearrangement joins TRBV20-1 to TRBJ2-1; D gene ambiguous. V gave up 5 bases and J gave up 5 bases, with 7 bases separating them. The CDR3 consists of 11 residues. From germline, CDR1 is DFQATT and CDR2 SNEGSKA (reference sequence). CDR3 coding DNA: TGCAGTGCTGGGGTAGACAATGAGCAGTTCTTC. Translation gives CSAGVDNEQFF.

The J gene is TRBJ1-2, the V gene TRBV11-2, with a tentative D call TRBD1 (5 bases). The germline V gene encodes CDR1 SGHAT and CDR2 FQNNGV. The CDR3 has 16 amino acids. V lost 1 base and J 1 base, leaving 13 bases between the germline ends. CDR3 amino acids: CASSLVTGTFNYGYTF. The CDR3 region has the DNA TGTGCCAGCAGCTTAGTGACGGGGACCTTTAACTATGGCTACACCTTC.

The rearrangement joins TRBV5-1 to TRBJ1-2; D is possibly TRBD1 (5 bases). Trimming cost V 4 bases and J 8 bases, with 15 bases left between them. CDR1 and CDR2 (germline): SGHRS, YFSETQ. CDR3 length: 13 amino acids. This CDR3 reads CASSPDGGWGYTF. CDR3 sequence (DNA): TGCGCCAGCAGCCCGGACGGGGGATGGGGCTACACCTTC. Filled out from reference TRBV5-1 and TRBJ1-2, the complete variable domain reads KAGVTQTPRYLIKTRGQQVTLSCSPISGHRSVSWYQQTPGQGLQFLFEYFSETQRNKGNFPGRFSGRQFSNSRSEMNVSTLELGDSALYLCASSPDGGWGYTFGSGTRLTVV.

J is TRBJ1-2 and V is TRBV10-3, with TRBD1 as a possible D gene (5 bases). This CDR3 has 14 residues. Trimming removed 3 bases at V and 6 bases at J, with 14 bases between. The germline gives CDR1 ENHRY, CDR2 SYGVKD. For the CDR3, the DNA is TGTGCCATCAGTGAATTGCAGACAGCCGATGGCTACACCTTC. Protein sequence: CAISELQTADGYTF.

The genes are TRBV11-1 and TRBJ2-3, with 10 bases identical to TRBD1. The CDR3 loop spans 15 amino acids. Germline CDR1 reads SGHAT; CDR2 reads FQDESV (reference sequence). Trimming cost V 2 bases and J 3 bases; bases outside gene matches: 2. The DNA of the CDR3 is TGTGCCAGCAGCTTAAGGACAGGGGGTACAGATACGCAGTATTTT. Encoded protein: CASSLRTGGTDTQYF. The complete variable domain, with remaining parts taken from reference TRBV11-1 and TRBJ2-3, reads EAEVAQSPRYKITEKSQAVAFWCDPISGHATLYWYRQILGQGPELLVQFQDESVVDDSQLPKDRFSAERLKGVDSTLKIQPAELGDSAMYLCASSLRTGGTDTQYFGPGTRLTVL.

This rearrangement joins TRBV7-6 to TRBJ2-1; D unclear. Trimming shortened V by 4 bases and J by 0 bases, and 10 bases separated the two germline ends. The CDR3 contains 15 residues. Germline V gene sequence: CDR1 SGHVS, CDR2 FNYEAQ. In DNA, the CDR3 is TGTGCCAGCAGCTCCGGGCCCGCCTCCTACAATGAGCAGTTCTTC. This codes for CASSSGPASYNEQFF.

The chain employs TRBV7-3 and TRBJ2-1; 8 positions match TRBD2. The CDR3 runs to 15 residues. Germline values: CDR1 SGHTA, CDR2 FQGTGA. Germline trimming cut 5 bases from V and 2 bases from J; bases unmatched to any gene: 5. CDR3: CASSIAGGTYNEQFF. In DNA, the CDR3 is TGTGCCAGCAGCATTGCGGGGGGCACCTACAATGAGCAGTTCTTC.

The rearrangement joins TRBV7-9 to TRBJ1-3; no firm D call. Between the trimmed V and J ends, which lost 1 base and 7 bases, there was a span of 11 bases. Germline CDR1 SEHNR, CDR2 FQNEAQ (reference sequence). The CDR3 length is 14 residues. The CDR3 is CASSLGAPENTIYF. CDR3 nucleotides: TGTGCCAGCAGCTTAGGGGCCCCGGAGAACACCATATATTTT.

This clone was observed a single time. This chain uses TRBV18 with TRBJ1-3, with a tentative D call TRBD1 (5 bases). CDR3 size: 15 residues. Germline lookup yields CDR1 KGHSH and CDR2 LQKENI. V lost 4 bases and J 0 bases, leaving 10 bases between the germline ends. CDR3 bases: TGTGCCAGCTCACTCACAGACAGCTCTGGAAACACCATATATTTT. Amino acid sequence: CASSLTDSSGNTIYF.

The V call is TRBV15, the J call TRBJ2-2; 8 positions match TRBD1. The germline CDR1 and CDR2 sequences are LNHNV and YYDKDF (reference sequence). The CDR3 is made up of 15 amino acids. Trimming took 5 bases from V and 4 from J; bases not matched to a gene: 6. The CDR3 DNA reads as TGTGCCACCAGCTCAGGGGGCTTGGTCACCGGGGAGCTGTTTTTT. This gives the protein CATSSGGLVTGELFF.

The V gene is TRBV5-5, the J gene TRBJ2-5, with 8 nucleotides matching TRBD2. V lost 4 bases, J lost 2 bases, and 13 bases stayed unmatched. CDR1 SGHKS and CDR2 YYEKEE come from the germline V gene (reference sequence). This CDR3 has 17 amino acids. In DNA, the CDR3 is TGTGCCAGCAGCCCGGGGACTAGTGGGGGCCTACAAGAGACCCAGTACTTC. Its translation: CASSPGTSGGLQETQYF.

The rearrangement joins TRBV28 to TRBJ1-5; the match to TRBD1 covers 8 bases. The CDR3 spans 12 residues. Looked up from germline, CDR1 is MDHEN and CDR2 is SYDVKM. With V trimmed by 8 bases and J by 4 bases, 1 base remained unmatched. CDR3 amino acids: CASGTGNQPQHF. CDR3 DNA: TGTGCCAGCGGGACAGGTAATCAGCCCCAGCATTTT.

This clone appeared a single time. The chain carries TRBV2 and TRBJ2-7; 9 positions agree with TRBD1. The V gene's germline CDR1 is SNHLY and CDR2 FYNNEI. Trimming at V came to 5 bases and at J to 6 bases, leaving 8 bases not matched to a gene. The CDR3 spans 14 residues. CDR3 DNA sequence: TGTGCCAGCAGTCCGGACAGGGGAAATGGCGAGCAGTACTTC. Amino acids: CASSPDRGNGEQYF.